What follows are 10 T cell receptor beta chains derived from one specimen sequenced in a study of Ad26.COV2.S vaccination and SARS-CoV-2 variants. Treatment here: about 20 received Ad26.COV2.S at low or high dose, single or two shots; about 5 received placebo; per-sample allocation not given. All samples were drawn on day 63, counting from the first vaccine or placebo injection. The assay was immunoSEQ multiplex PCR, and TCRdb's table has in-frame clones only and misses some. The profile shows 300,000 to 350,000 clones, about 90% of them singletons. The sequences come from peripheral blood, collected in a trial of Ad26.COV2.S vaccine versus placebo. The receptor set was obtained from a person aged 18 to 59 who received the Ad26.COV2.S COVID-19 vaccine or a placebo.

The chain is built from TRBV7-3 and TRBJ1-1; D unclear. Trimming pared 2 bases from V and 0 bases from J, leaving 4 bases between. CDR3 size: 13 residues. CDR1 and CDR2 from the germline V gene are SGHTA and FQGTGA. The CDR3 loop is CASSLGMNTEAFF. CDR3 coding DNA: TGTGCCAGCAGCTTAGGGATGAACACTGAAGCTTTCTTT.

The V call is TRBV4-2, the J call TRBJ1-6; D is uncertain. Germline V CDR1 and CDR2: LGHNA, YNFKEQ. Between the trimmed V and J ends, which lost 1 base and 9 bases, there was a span of 13 bases. The CDR3 consists of 15 residues. In DNA, the CDR3 is TGTGCCAGCAGCCAAGTCGAGTGGGAGGGTTCACCCCTCCACTTT. It yields the protein CASSQVEWEGSPLHF.

The chain recombines TRBV11-2 with TRBJ2-2, with 10 positions matching TRBD1. This CDR3 comprises 17 residues. CDR1 and CDR2 (germline): SGHAT, FQNNGV. After removal of 2 bases from V and 0 bases from J, the junction contained 3 bases not matched to a gene. The CDR3 nucleotides read TGTGCCAGCAGCTTAACCGGGACAGGGGCGAACACCGGGGAGCTGTTTTTT. This codes for CASSLTGTGANTGELFF.

The chain links TRBV4-1 to TRBJ2-7; 14 bases map to TRBD2. The germline V gene encodes CDR1 MGHRA and CDR2 YSYEKL. V was pared by 5 bases and J by 2 bases, with 5 bases of the junction left unmatched. CDR3 length equals 16 residues. The CDR3 DNA reads TGCGCCAGCAGCTCGCAGACTAGCGGGGGGGCCTACGAGCAGTACTTC. Its translation is CASSSQTSGGAYEQYF.

This clone was recorded once. The chain is built from TRBV13 and TRBJ2-5; the D gene is possibly TRBD2 (5 bases). The CDR3 is made up of 14 amino acids. Germline CDR1 and CDR2: PRHDT and FYEKMQ (reference sequence). V was cut by 4 bases and J by 5 bases, with 14 bases left in between. CDR3 coding DNA: TGTGCCAGCAGCTCGGCGGGCCCCTGGGAGACCCAGTACTTC. Protein sequence: CASSSAGPWETQYF.

This sequence joins TRBV4-3 and TRBJ1-4; 8 nucleotides agree with TRBD1. CDR3 length: 14 amino acids. The V gene's germline CDR1 is LGHNA and CDR2 YSLEER. V dropped 3 bases and J dropped 9; count of bases not matched to a gene: 6. This CDR3 reads CASSHPGQAQKLFF. The CDR3 nucleotides are TGCGCCAGCAGCCATCCGGGACAGGCGCAAAAACTGTTTTTT.

The chain uses TRBV18 and TRBJ2-1; D possibly corresponds to TRBD1 (7 bases). The CDR3 sequence is 15 residues long. Germline CDR1 and CDR2: KGHSH and LQKENI. V was cut by 5 bases and J by 8 bases, with 19 bases left in between. This chain's CDR3 is CASSVTGRPFDEQFF. CDR3 nucleotide sequence: TGTGCCAGCTCAGTGACAGGGAGGCCCTTCGATGAGCAGTTCTTC. The entire variable domain, with the rest obtained from reference TRBV18 and TRBJ2-1, is as follows: NAGVMQNPRHLVRRRGQEARLRCSPMKGHSHVYWYRQLPEEGLKFMVYLQKENIIDESGMPKERFSAEFPKEGPSILRIQQVVRGDSAAYFCASSVTGRPFDEQFFGPGTRLTVL.

This rearrangement joins TRBV6-4 to TRBJ2-3; 13 positions agree with TRBD2. The CDR3 is made up of 16 amino acids. Germline CDR1 is MRHNA and CDR2 is SNTAGT. Losses at the gene ends were 0 bases for V and 3 bases for J; bases not matched to a gene: 0. CDR3 nucleotides: TGTGCCAGCAGTGACTCGACTAGCGGGGGGACAGATACGCAGTATTTT. Translating gives CASSDSTSGGTDTQYF.

The V and J genes are TRBV7-8 and TRBJ2-1; TRBD2 matches at 11 bases. This CDR3 comprises 14 residues. Germline loops: CDR1 SGHVS, CDR2 FQNEAQ. The junction had 7 bases not matched to a gene; V was cut back by 5 bases and J by 10 bases. The CDR3, as DNA: TGTGCCAGCAGCCATAGCGGGGGGGCATCCGAGCAGTTCTTC. Encoded protein: CASSHSGGASEQFF.

The chain uses TRBV27 and TRBJ1-1; 7 nucleotides match TRBD1. The CDR3 consists of 14 residues. J lost 5 bases, V lost 8 bases, and 11 bases had no gene match. Per the germline V gene, CDR1 is MNHEY and CDR2 is SMNVEV (reference sequence). This chain's CDR3 is CASGRQGQWTEAFF. CDR3 DNA: TGTGCCAGCGGACGGCAGGGACAGTGGACTGAAGCTTTCTTT.